The rows below give T cell receptor beta chains drawn from one sample of a study of blood T cells in healthy people across ages. TCRdb used MiXCR to reprocess the 5' RACE reads, holding one entry per CDR3 protein. Of 1.5 million to 2 million distinct CDR3 sequences in the sample, 49% were seen once. Specimen: blood. The receptors come from a woman between 35 and 50 years old in good health. Both conserved end residues are trimmed from each CDR3. The order of the fields is J gene, V gene, CDR3 protein.

>TRBJ2-4|TRBV27
ASRPTVRNIQY
>TRBJ2-7|TRBV10-1
ASSSPRRGYNEQY
>TRBJ2-1|TRBV20-1
SARPIDRALPGEQF
>TRBJ1-2|TRBV4-3
ASSQGSTGTGDGYT
>TRBJ2-3|TRBV27
ASNPGGRTDTQY
>TRBJ1-2|TRBV7-2
ASTRPGASYGYT
>TRBJ2-1|TRBV7-8
ASSLEAGTAQYNEQF
>TRBJ2-1|TRBV14
ASSRRQGLYNEQF
>TRBJ2-1|TRBV19
ASSPWTGINEQF
>TRBJ2-1|TRBV29-1
SVDRHRNEQF
>TRBJ1-5|TRBV6-1
ASSDRAVNQPQH